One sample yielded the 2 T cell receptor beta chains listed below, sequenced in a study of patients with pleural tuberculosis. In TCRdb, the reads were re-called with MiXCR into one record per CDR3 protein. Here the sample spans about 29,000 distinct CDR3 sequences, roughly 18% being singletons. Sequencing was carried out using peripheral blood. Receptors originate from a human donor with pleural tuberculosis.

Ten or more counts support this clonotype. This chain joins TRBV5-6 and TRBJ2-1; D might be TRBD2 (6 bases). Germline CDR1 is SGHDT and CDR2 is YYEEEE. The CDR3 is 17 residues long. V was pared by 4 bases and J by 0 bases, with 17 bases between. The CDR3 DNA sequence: TGTGCCAGCAGCAAGGGGCCGCGGGGTAGCTCCTACAATGAGCAGTTCTTC. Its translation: CASSKGPRGSSYNEQFF.

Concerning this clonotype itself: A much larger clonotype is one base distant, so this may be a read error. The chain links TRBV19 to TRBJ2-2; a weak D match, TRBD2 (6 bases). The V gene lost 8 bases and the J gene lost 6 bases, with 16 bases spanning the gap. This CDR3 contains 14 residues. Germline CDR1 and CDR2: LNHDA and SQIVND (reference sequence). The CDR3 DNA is TGTGCCAGTCGGGGCGGGGCTAGCCCCGGGGAGCTGTTTTTT. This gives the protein CASRGGASPGELFF.